One sample yielded the 25 T cell receptor beta chains listed below, sequenced in a study of shared clonotypes between healthy human individuals. Assay: immunoSEQ multiplex PCR; the TCRdb copy retains only in-frame clones and omits some. The sample shows roughly 700,000 clones, around 67% of them seen only once. Input material: memory CD4+ T cells sorted from blood. The subset here: CD45RA-negative fraction. All receptors derive from a woman younger than 45 in good health.

This clone showed up just a few times. This chain joins TRBV2 and TRBJ1-5, with a possible D match to TRBD1 (6 bases). Germline V lookup: CDR1 SNHLY, CDR2 FYNNEI. This CDR3 has 15 residues. The germline V and J ends were trimmed by 8 bases and 0 bases, with 14 bases remaining between them. CDR3 in DNA: TGTGCCAGCGAAGTGGGACATACTAGCAATCAGCCCCAGCATTTT. Its translation is CASEVGHTSNQPQHF.

The rearrangement joins TRBV27 to TRBJ1-1; 8 nucleotides agree with TRBD1. CDR1 and CDR2 (germline): MNHEY, SMNVEV (reference sequence). With 3 bases clipped from V and 1 base from J, the junction kept 4 bases outside the gene matches. This CDR3 is built from 15 residues. This chain's CDR3 is CASSFWDRPNTEAFF. The CDR3 nucleotides are TGTGCCAGCAGTTTTTGGGACAGGCCGAACACTGAAGCTTTCTTT.

This clone turned up a few times. Other DNA sequences in the same sample also yield this CDR3. This chain links TRBV7-9 with TRBJ1-1; 7 bases are shared with TRBD1. Germline V lookup: CDR1 SEHNR, CDR2 FQNEAQ (reference sequence). The CDR3 covers 13 residues. Losses at the gene ends were 4 bases for V and 3 bases for J; bases not matched to a gene: 2. This chain's CDR3 is CASSYQGDTEAFF. The CDR3 region has the DNA TGTGCCAGCAGCTACCAGGGGGACACTGAAGCTTTCTTT.

The chain is built from TRBV27 and TRBJ2-7; no firm D call. Germline V gene lookup returns CDR1 MNHEY and CDR2 SMNVEV (reference sequence). This CDR3 contains 16 residues. Trimming stripped 3 bases from V and 0 bases from J, with 15 bases between. CDR3 residues: CASSLLSRQSSYEQYF. The CDR3 region has the DNA TGTGCCAGCAGTTTGCTGTCGAGGCAGAGCTCCTACGAGCAGTACTTC.

The CDR3 spells CASSWARGREQYF. The CDR3 coding sequence is TGTGCCAGCAGTTGGGCCAGGGGGCGCGAGCAGTACTTC. The rearrangement joins TRBV27 to TRBJ2-7; 8 nucleotides align to TRBD1. V was pared by 4 bases and J by 6 bases, with 5 bases of the junction left unmatched. The CDR3 is 13 residues long. Germline V gene sequence: CDR1 MNHEY, CDR2 SMNVEV (reference sequence).

V is TRBV5-4 and J is TRBJ1-2; TRBD1 is a possible D gene (5 bases). V lost 4 bases and J 0 bases, leaving 13 bases between the germline ends. CDR3 size: 15 residues. CDR1 and CDR2 from the germline V gene are SGHNT and YYREEE (reference sequence). The CDR3 nucleotides read TGTGCCAGCAGCCCTGGGGCGGTAGCTAACTATGGCTACACCTTC. This translates into CASSPGAVANYGYTF.

This clone came up once. In DNA, the CDR3 is TGTGCCAGCAGCTTAAGATACGAGCAGTACTTC. It encodes CASSLRYEQYF. The chain couples TRBV13 to TRBJ2-7; no firm D call. The CDR3 loop spans 11 amino acids. The ends were cut back, 2 bases at V and 4 bases at J, with 3 bases in the middle. Germline CDR1 reads PRHDT; CDR2 reads FYEKMQ (reference sequence).

The genes are TRBV4-2 and TRBJ2-7, with 8 bases matching TRBD2. The V segment lost 1 base and the J segment 4 bases; nucleotides outside the gene matches: 9. The CDR3 loop spans 16 amino acids. From germline, CDR1 is LGHNA and CDR2 YNFKEQ. The CDR3 spells CASSQAKLAELYEQYF. CDR3 nucleotides: TGTGCCAGCAGCCAAGCCAAACTAGCGGAACTATACGAGCAGTACTTC.

The rearrangement links TRBV5-1 to TRBJ1-5; D uncertain. Per the germline V gene, CDR1 is SGHRS and CDR2 is YFSETQ. The CDR3 has 14 amino acids. Trimming took 0 bases from V and 5 from J, leaving 9 bases between them. The CDR3 sequence: CASSLAGSHQPQHF. The CDR3 DNA is TGCGCCAGCAGCTTGGCGGGAAGCCATCAGCCCCAGCATTTT.

The chain recombines TRBV7-2 with TRBJ2-3; 7 bases are a match to TRBD2. With 10 bases clipped from V and 2 bases from J, the junction kept 12 bases outside the gene matches. There are 15 residues in the CDR3. The germline V gene encodes CDR1 SGHTA and CDR2 FQGNSA. The CDR3 coding sequence is TGTGCCACTTCGGGACTACTATTCATCACAGATACGCAGTATTTT. Translation: CATSGLLFITDTQYF.

The V gene is TRBV29-1, the J gene TRBJ2-2; 8 nucleotides line up with TRBD1. The CDR3 loop spans 13 amino acids. V lost 7 bases and J lost 0; bases outside the gene matches: 1. Germline loops: CDR1 SQVTM, CDR2 ANQGSEA. The CDR3 bases are TGCAGCGGGGGACAGGCGAACACCGGGGAGCTGTTTTTT. This encodes CSGGQANTGELFF.

The rearrangement joins TRBV6-5 to TRBJ1-2, with TRBD1 matching over 10 bases. The germline gives CDR1 MNHEY, CDR2 SVGAGI. With 8 bases clipped from V and 7 bases from J, the junction kept 13 bases outside the gene matches. There are 15 residues in the CDR3. CDR3 in amino acids: CASGTGTGASGGYTF. The CDR3 DNA reads TGTGCCAGCGGTACCGGGACAGGGGCGTCGGGTGGCTACACCTTC.

Comments on this clone: Compared with germline, one end of the junction differs, possibly owing to a read error. The CDR3: CASNSRSGWSYGQYF. For the CDR3, the DNA is TGTGCCAGCAACTCCCGTTCGGGGTGGTCCTACGGGCAGTACTTC. This chain joins TRBV28 and TRBJ2-7; D is perhaps TRBD2 (5 bases). Germline values: CDR1 MDHEN, CDR2 SYDVKM. CDR3 length: 15 residues.

This clone has a handful of counts. J is TRBJ2-7 and V is TRBV29-1; D gene unclear. Germline V gene lookup returns CDR1 SQVTM and CDR2 ANQGSEA. The length of the CDR3 is 14 residues. Trimming pared 4 bases from V and 1 base from J, leaving 14 bases between. CDR3 DNA sequence: TGCAGCGTTGTTCGGGCAGCACCATCCTACGAGCAGTACTTC. Translated: CSVVRAAPSYEQYF.

This rearrangement joins TRBV28 to TRBJ2-7; 7 nucleotides align to TRBD2. The CDR3 runs 16 residues. Per the germline V gene, CDR1 is MDHEN and CDR2 is SYDVKM. V shed 1 base, J shed 0 bases, and the junction held 6 bases outside the gene matches. As DNA, the CDR3 is TGTGCCAGCAGTTTATTTCGGACTAGGAGCTCCTACGAGCAGTACTTC. Protein sequence: CASSLFRTRSSYEQYF. The full variable domain, in which reference TRBV28 and TRBJ2-7 provide the parts outside the CDR3, is DVKVTQSSRYLVKRTGEKVFLECVQDMDHENMFWYRQDPGLGLRLIYFSYDVKMKEKGDIPEGYSVSREKKERFSLILESASTNQTSMYLCASSLFRTRSSYEQYFGPGTRLTVT.

The rearrangement uses TRBV19 and TRBJ2-7; 7 bases line up with TRBD2. Germline assignment: CDR1 LNHDA and CDR2 SQIVND (reference sequence). CDR3 length: 16 residues. The V gene end was trimmed by 4 bases and the J gene end by 3 bases; junction bases not matched to a gene: 12. CDR3 sequence (DNA): TGTGCCAGTAGTAGAACCTGGACTAGGAGCGGCTACGAGCAGTACTTC. It yields the protein CASSRTWTRSGYEQYF.

The table lists this clone with a few counts. The chain employs TRBV28 and TRBJ1-1, with TRBD1 as a possible D gene (6 bases). Looked up from germline, CDR1 is MDHEN and CDR2 is SYDVKM. The CDR3 has 16 amino acids. Deletions cut 4 bases from V and 0 bases from J, with 15 bases between. CDR3 DNA: TGTGCCAGCAGTTCCAACCCGGGGGGCCTGAACACTGAAGCTTTCTTT. It is translated as CASSSNPGGLNTEAFF.

The V and J genes are TRBV5-1 and TRBJ2-7; possible D gene TRBD1, 5 bases. Germline CDR1 SGHRS, CDR2 YFSETQ. This CDR3 is 13 amino acids long. Trimming took 4 bases from V and 0 from J, leaving 8 bases between them. The CDR3 protein is CASSDSGSYEQYF. The DNA for the CDR3 is TGCGCCAGCAGCGACAGTGGCTCCTACGAGCAGTACTTC.

There are a few counts of this clone. V usage is TRBV7-8 and J usage is TRBJ1-5; 9 bases align to TRBD1. V lost 0 bases to trimming and J lost 3 bases; unmatched junction nucleotides: 3. CDR1 is SGHVS and CDR2 is FQNEAQ in the germline V gene. This CDR3 has 16 amino acids. The CDR3 coding sequence is TGTGCCAGCAGCTTAGCCCACAGGGGGCCCAATCAGCCCCAGCATTTT. This sequence encodes CASSLAHRGPNQPQHF.

The rearrangement uses TRBV6-1 and TRBJ1-5; D unclear. The CDR3 has 15 amino acids. V gave up 2 bases and J gave up 5 bases, with 13 bases separating them. Germline V gives CDR1 MNHNS, CDR2 SASEGT. The CDR3 nucleotides are TGTGCCAGCAGTGAATTCGGGCCAGACTATCAGCCCCAGCATTTT. Encoded protein: CASSEFGPDYQPQHF.

The chain uses TRBV5-1 and TRBJ2-5, with a possible D match to TRBD2 (6 bases). The CDR3 consists of 14 residues. The germline V gene has CDR1 SGHRS and CDR2 YFSETQ. V lost 6 bases, J lost 7 bases, and 19 bases lay in between. The CDR3 bases are TGCGCCAGCATCGAGGGCGCGGAGGGCGGGACCCAGTACTTC. Amino acid sequence: CASIEGAEGGTQYF.

This clone came up a few times. This chain links TRBV7-3 with TRBJ2-1; D ambiguous. The length of the CDR3 is 13 residues. CDR1 and CDR2 from the germline V gene are SGHTA and FQGTGA. Trimming pared 5 bases from V and 5 bases from J, leaving 10 bases between. The CDR3, as DNA: TGTGCCAGCAGCAGGCAACAGAACAATGAGCAGTTCTTC. Protein product: CASSRQQNNEQFF.

This chain connects TRBV6-1 to TRBJ2-7; 9 bases are a match to TRBD1. The CDR3 covers 13 residues. J gave up 6 bases and V 4 bases, and 4 bases lay outside the gene matches. Germline V CDR1 and CDR2: MNHNS, SASEGT. Here the CDR3 DNA reads TGTGCCAGCAGTGGGACAGGGGATCTCGAGCAGTACTTC. It codes for CASSGTGDLEQYF.

The chain is built from TRBV29-1 and TRBJ2-3, with 10 bases that match TRBD1. The V and J ends lost 0 bases and 2 bases, in that order; junction bases with no gene match: 8. CDR1 is SQVTM, CDR2 ANQGSEA, per germline. The CDR3 runs 17 residues. CDR3 DNA sequence: TGCAGCGTTGAAGAACCTCCGGGACAGGGGAACACAGATACGCAGTATTTT. This sequence encodes CSVEEPPGQGNTDTQYF.

Here the CDR3 reads CASSPGTGREQYF. CDR3 coding DNA: TGTGCCAGCTCCCCCGGAACGGGGCGGGAGCAGTACTTC. V usage is TRBV18 and J usage is TRBJ2-7; D may be TRBD1 or TRBD2 (5 bases each). Deletions cut 6 bases from V and 7 bases from J, with 16 bases between. The CDR3 length is 13 residues. Germline V CDR1 and CDR2: KGHSH, LQKENI.